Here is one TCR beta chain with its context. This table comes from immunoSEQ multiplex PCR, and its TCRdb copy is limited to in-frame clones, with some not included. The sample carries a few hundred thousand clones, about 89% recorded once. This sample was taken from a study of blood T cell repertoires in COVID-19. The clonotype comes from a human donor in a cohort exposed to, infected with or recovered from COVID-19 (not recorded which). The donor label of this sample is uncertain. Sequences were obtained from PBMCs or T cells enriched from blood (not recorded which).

CDR3 DNA: TGCAGCACCCAGACTAGCGGGGTCTACAATGAGCAGTTCTTC. This codes for CSTQTSGVYNEQFF. The J gene is TRBJ2-1, the V gene TRBV29-1, with 11 positions matching TRBD2. There are 14 residues in the CDR3. V was clipped by 8 bases and J by 3 bases; unmatched bases: 6. Germline assignment: CDR1 SQVTM and CDR2 ANQGSEA.